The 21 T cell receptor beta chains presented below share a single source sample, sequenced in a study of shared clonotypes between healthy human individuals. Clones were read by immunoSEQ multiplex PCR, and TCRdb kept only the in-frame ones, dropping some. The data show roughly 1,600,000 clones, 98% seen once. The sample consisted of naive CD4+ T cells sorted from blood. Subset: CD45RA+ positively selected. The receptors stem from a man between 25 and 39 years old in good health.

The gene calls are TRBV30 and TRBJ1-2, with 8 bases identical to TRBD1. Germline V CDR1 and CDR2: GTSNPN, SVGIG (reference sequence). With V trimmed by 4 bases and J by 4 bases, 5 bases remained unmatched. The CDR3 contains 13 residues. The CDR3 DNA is TGTGCCTGGACGGACAGGGCCCCCTATGGCTACACCTTC. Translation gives CAWTDRAPYGYTF.

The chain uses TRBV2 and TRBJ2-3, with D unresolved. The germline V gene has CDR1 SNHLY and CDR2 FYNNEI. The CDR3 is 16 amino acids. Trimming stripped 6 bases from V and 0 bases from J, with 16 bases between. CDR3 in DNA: TGTGCCAGCAGCTTTCACCCGGGCCCTAGCACAGATACGCAGTATTTT. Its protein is CASSFHPGPSTDTQYF.

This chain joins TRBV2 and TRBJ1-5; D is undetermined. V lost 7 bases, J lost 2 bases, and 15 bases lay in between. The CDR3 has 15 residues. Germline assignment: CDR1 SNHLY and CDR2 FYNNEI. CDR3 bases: TGTGCCAGCAAACGAGGACCCACAGGCAATCAGCCCCAGCATTTT. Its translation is CASKRGPTGNQPQHF. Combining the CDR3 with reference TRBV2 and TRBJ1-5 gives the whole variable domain EPEVTQTPSHQVTQMGQEVILRCVPISNHLYFYWYRQILGQKVEFLVSFYNNEISEKSEIFDDQFSVERPDGSNFTLKIRSTKLEDSAMYFCASKRGPTGNQPQHFGDGTRLSIL.

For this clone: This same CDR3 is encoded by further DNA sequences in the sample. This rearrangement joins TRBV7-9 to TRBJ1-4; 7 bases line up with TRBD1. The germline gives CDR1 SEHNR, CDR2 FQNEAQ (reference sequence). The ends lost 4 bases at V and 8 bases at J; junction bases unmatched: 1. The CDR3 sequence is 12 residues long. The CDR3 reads CASSSTGEKLFF. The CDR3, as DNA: TGTGCCAGCAGCTCGACAGGGGAAAAACTGTTTTTT.

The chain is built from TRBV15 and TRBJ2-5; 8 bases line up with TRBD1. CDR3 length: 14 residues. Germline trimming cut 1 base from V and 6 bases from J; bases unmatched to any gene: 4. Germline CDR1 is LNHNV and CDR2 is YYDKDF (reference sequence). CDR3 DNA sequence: TGTGCCACCAGCAGAGGACAGGGGATTAAGACCCAGTACTTC. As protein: CATSRGQGIKTQYF.

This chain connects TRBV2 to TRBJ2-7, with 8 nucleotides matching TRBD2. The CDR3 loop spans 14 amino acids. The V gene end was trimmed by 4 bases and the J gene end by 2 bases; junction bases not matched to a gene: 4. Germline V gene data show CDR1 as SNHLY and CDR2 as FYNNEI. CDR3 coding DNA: TGTGCCAGCAGTGTGGATAGCGGGGCCTACGAGCAGTACTTC. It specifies CASSVDSGAYEQYF.

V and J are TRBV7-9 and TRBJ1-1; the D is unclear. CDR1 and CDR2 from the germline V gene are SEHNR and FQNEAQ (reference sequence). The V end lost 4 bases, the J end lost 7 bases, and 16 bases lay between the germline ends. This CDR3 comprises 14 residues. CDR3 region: CASSSAEGLGEAFF. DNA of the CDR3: TGTGCCAGCAGCTCCGCCGAAGGGCTGGGTGAAGCTTTCTTT.

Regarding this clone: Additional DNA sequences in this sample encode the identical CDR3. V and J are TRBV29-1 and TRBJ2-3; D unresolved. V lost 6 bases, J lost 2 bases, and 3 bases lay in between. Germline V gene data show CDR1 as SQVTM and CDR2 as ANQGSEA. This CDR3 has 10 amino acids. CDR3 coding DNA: TGCAGCGTCGACACAGATACGCAGTATTTT. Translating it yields CSVDTDTQYF.

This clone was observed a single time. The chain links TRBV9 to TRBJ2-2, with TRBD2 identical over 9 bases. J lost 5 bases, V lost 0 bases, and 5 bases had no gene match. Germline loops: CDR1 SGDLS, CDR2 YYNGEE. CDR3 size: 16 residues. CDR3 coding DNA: TGTGCCAGCAGCGTAGCTATGAGCGGGAGGACCGGGGAGCTGTTTTTT. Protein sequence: CASSVAMSGRTGELFF.

The CDR3 bases are TGCAGCGCTGGGGACAGAGTCTACAATGAGCAGTTCTTC. Translating it yields CSAGDRVYNEQFF. This chain connects TRBV29-1 to TRBJ2-1, with 7 nucleotides matching TRBD1. CDR1 and CDR2 from the germline V gene are SQVTM and ANQGSEA. CDR3 size: 13 residues. Trimming at V came to 7 bases and at J to 3 bases, leaving 6 bases not matched to a gene.

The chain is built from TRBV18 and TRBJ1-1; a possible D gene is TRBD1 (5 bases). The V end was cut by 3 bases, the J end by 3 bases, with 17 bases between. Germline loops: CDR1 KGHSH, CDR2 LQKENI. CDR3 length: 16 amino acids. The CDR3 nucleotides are TGTGCCAGCTCACCGAGGGGTCGGGGGACGGACACTGAAGCTTTCTTT. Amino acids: CASSPRGRGTDTEAFF.

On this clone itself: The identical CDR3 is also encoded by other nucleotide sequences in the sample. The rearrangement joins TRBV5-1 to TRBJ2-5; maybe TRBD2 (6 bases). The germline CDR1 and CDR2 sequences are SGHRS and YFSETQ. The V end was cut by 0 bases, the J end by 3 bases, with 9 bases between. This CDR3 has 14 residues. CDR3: CASSLGAGKETQYF. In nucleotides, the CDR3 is TGCGCCAGCAGCTTGGGTGCGGGAAAAGAGACCCAGTACTTC.

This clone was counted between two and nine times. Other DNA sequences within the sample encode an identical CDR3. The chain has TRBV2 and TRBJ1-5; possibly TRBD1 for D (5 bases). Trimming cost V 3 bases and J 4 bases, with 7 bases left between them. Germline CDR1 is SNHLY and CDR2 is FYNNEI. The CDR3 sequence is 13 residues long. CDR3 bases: TGTGCCAGCAGTGACAGGGAAAATCAGCCCCAGCATTTT. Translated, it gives CASSDRENQPQHF.

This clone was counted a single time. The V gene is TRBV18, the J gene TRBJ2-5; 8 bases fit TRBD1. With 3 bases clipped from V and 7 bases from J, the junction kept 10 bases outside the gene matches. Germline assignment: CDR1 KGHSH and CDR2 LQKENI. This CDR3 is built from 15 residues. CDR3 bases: TGTGCCAGCTCACCGGGACAGGAGGTTGATGGGACCCAGTACTTC. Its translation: CASSPGQEVDGTQYF.

The CDR3 nucleotides are TGTGCCTGGAGTTGGTCCGGTCCCTCCTACGAGCAGTACTTC. Translation gives CAWSWSGPSYEQYF. This rearrangement joins TRBV30 to TRBJ2-7; D is undetermined. The germline CDR1 and CDR2 sequences are GTSNPN and SVGIG (reference sequence). The CDR3 covers 14 residues. V dropped 2 bases and J dropped 0 bases, with 11 bases sitting between them. The full variable domain, in which reference TRBV30 and TRBJ2-7 provide the parts outside the CDR3, is SQTIHQWPATLVQPVGSPLSLECTVEGTSNPNLYWYRQAAGRGLQLLFYSVGIGQISSEVPQNLSASRPQDRQFILSSKKLLLSDSGFYLCAWSWSGPSYEQYFGPGTRLTVT.

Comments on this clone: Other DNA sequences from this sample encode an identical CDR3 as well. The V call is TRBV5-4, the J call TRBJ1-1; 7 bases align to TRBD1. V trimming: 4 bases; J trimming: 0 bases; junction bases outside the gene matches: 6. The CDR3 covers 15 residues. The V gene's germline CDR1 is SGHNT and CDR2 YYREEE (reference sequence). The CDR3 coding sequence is TGTGCCAGCAGCCCATTGGGACAGTTGAACACTGAAGCTTTCTTT. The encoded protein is CASSPLGQLNTEAFF.

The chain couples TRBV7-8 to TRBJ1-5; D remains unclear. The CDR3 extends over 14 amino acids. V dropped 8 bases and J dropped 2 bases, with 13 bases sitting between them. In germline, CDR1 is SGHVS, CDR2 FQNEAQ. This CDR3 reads CASGGVEGNQPQHF. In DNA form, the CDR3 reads TGTGCCAGCGGCGGAGTGGAGGGCAATCAGCCCCAGCATTTT.

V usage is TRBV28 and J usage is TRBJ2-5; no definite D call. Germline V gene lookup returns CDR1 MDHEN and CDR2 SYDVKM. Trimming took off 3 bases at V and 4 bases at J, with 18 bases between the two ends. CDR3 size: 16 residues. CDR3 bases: TGTGCCAGCAGTTTGATTAGTTGGTACAGTAGAGAGACCCAGTACTTC. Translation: CASSLISWYSRETQYF.

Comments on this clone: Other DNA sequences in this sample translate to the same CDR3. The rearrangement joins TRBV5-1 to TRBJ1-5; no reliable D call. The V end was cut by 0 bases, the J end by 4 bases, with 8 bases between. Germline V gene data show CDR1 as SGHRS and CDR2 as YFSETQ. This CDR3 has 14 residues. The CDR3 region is CASSLGQPNQPQHF. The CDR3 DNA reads TGCGCCAGCAGCTTGGGGCAGCCTAATCAGCCCCAGCATTTT. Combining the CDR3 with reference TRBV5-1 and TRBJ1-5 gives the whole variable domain KAGVTQTPRYLIKTRGQQVTLSCSPISGHRSVSWYQQTPGQGLQFLFEYFSETQRNKGNFPGRFSGRQFSNSRSEMNVSTLELGDSALYLCASSLGQPNQPQHFGDGTRLSIL.

The chain's CDR3 is CASSPRRTVIQNTEAFF. The CDR3 DNA follows: TGTGCCAGCTCACCACGAAGGACAGTCATACAGAACACTGAAGCTTTCTTT. This chain connects TRBV18 to TRBJ1-1; TRBD1 is a possible D gene (6 bases). This CDR3 comprises 17 residues. Trimming stripped 1 base from V and 1 base from J, with 16 bases between. CDR1 is KGHSH, CDR2 LQKENI, per germline.

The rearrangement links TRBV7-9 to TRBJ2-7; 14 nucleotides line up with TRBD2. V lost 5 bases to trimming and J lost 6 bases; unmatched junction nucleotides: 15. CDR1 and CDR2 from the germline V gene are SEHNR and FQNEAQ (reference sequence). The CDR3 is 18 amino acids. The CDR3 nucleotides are TGTGCCAGCAGCATCACCCCCGGGACTAGCGGGAGTCGGCGCGAGCAGTACTTC. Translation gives CASSITPGTSGSRREQYF.